Listed here are 29 T cell receptor beta chains from one sample, sequenced in a study of post-analysis software for immune sequencing data. Study-level results: Compared with controls, patients had more of about 5 TRBV segments, including TRBV5-6, TRBV5-1 and TRBV20-1.

Unique molecular identifiers were present in the TCR beta cDNA libraries. Each CDR3 protein gets one entry after TCRdb re-called the PCR reads with MiXCR. The sample consists of about 770,000 distinct CDR3 sequences, around 42% of them appearing once. These receptors have no known antigen. The sequencing input was blood. The origin of the receptors is a girl between 10 and 17 years old with multiple sclerosis.

The J gene is TRBJ1-4, the V gene TRBV5-1; 7 bases match TRBD1. The germline V gene encodes CDR1 SGHRS and CDR2 YFSETQ. The V gene end was trimmed by 6 bases and the J gene end by 8 bases; junction bases not matched to a gene: 7. The CDR3 extends over 13 amino acids. DNA for the CDR3: TGCGCCAGCACCGACAGGGTCGGAGAAAAACTGTTTTTT. Encoded protein: CASTDRVGEKLFF.

The chain employs TRBV20-1 and TRBJ2-7, with TRBD2 matching 8 bases. CDR1 is DFQATT and CDR2 is SNEGSKA in the germline V gene (reference sequence). This CDR3 is built from 15 residues. Unmatched junction bases numbered 9, after V lost 5 bases and J lost 0 bases. The CDR3 DNA follows: TGCAGTGCTCTTACTAGCGGAGGTCCCTCCTACGAGCAGTACTTC. Residues: CSALTSGGPSYEQYF.

The V gene is TRBV29-1, the J gene TRBJ2-7; TRBD1 matches 11 bases. Germline trimming cut 7 bases from V and 6 bases from J; bases unmatched to any gene: 5. The germline V gene encodes CDR1 SQVTM and CDR2 ANQGSEA. This CDR3 has 12 amino acids. CDR3 sequence reads: CSAGTGGFEQYF. The CDR3 nucleotides read TGCAGCGCCGGGACAGGGGGTTTCGAGCAGTACTTC.

This clonotype has just a few counts. The CDR3 DNA follows: TGTGCCAGCAGCTTCCAAACAGGGGGCGAGGGCTACACCTTC. The encoded protein is CASSFQTGGEGYTF. The chain couples TRBV7-6 to TRBJ1-2; 9 bases are a match to TRBD1. The CDR3 is 14 amino acids. Germline V gives CDR1 SGHVS, CDR2 FNYEAQ. V lost 3 bases and J lost 8; bases outside the gene matches: 7.

This clonotype appeared a few times. This may be a read error: a much more frequent sequence differs by one nucleotide. V and J are TRBV27 and TRBJ2-3; D unclear. The V gene's germline CDR1 is MNHEY and CDR2 SMNVEV (reference sequence). The CDR3 is 12 amino acids. Trimming pared 6 bases from V and 0 bases from J, leaving 4 bases between. The CDR3 loop is CASRTSTDTQYF. In DNA form, the CDR3 reads TGTGCCAGCAGAACTAGCACAGATACGCAGTATTTT.

The chain couples TRBV5-1 to TRBJ2-4; 7 bases fit TRBD1. The CDR3 is 14 amino acids. With V trimmed by 0 bases and J by 7 bases, 4 bases remained unmatched. CDR1 is SGHRS, CDR2 YFSETQ, per germline. CDR3 amino acids: CASSLANRGNIQYF. The CDR3 DNA sequence: TGCGCCAGCAGCTTGGCCAACAGGGGCAACATTCAGTACTTC.

This clonotype was counted only a few times. The J gene is TRBJ2-7, the V gene TRBV5-1, with 7 bases that match TRBD1. The germline gives CDR1 SGHRS, CDR2 YFSETQ. V lost 4 bases to trimming and J lost 0 bases; unmatched junction nucleotides: 7. The CDR3 is made up of 15 amino acids. The CDR3 reads CASSTGQASSYEQYF. In nucleotides, the CDR3 is TGCGCCAGCAGCACTGGACAGGCGAGCTCCTACGAGCAGTACTTC.

The genes are TRBV7-3 and TRBJ2-6; D not certain. This CDR3 has 16 residues. V lost 2 bases and J lost 4, with 12 bases in between. The germline V gene has CDR1 SGHTA and CDR2 FQGTGA. CDR3 sequence: CASSLGLGTGANVLTF. The CDR3 DNA follows: TGTGCCAGCAGCTTAGGATTAGGTACCGGGGCCAACGTCCTGACTTTC.

The rearrangement links TRBV7-9 to TRBJ2-7, with TRBD2 matching over 14 bases. Judging by the DNA end, TRBJ2-5 fits better; the J call may be wrong. There are 16 residues in the CDR3. Per germline, CDR1 SEHNR and CDR2 FQNEAQ (reference sequence). The CDR3 nucleotides read TGTGCCAGCAGCTTAGCTGGGACTAGCGGGAGCGAGACCCAGTACTTC. Translation: CASSLAGTSGSETQYF.

The chain is built from TRBV29-1 and TRBJ2-3, with D perhaps TRBD2 (5 bases). V lost 5 bases, J lost 0 bases, and 21 bases lay in between. Looked up from germline, CDR1 is SQVTM and CDR2 is ANQGSEA. The CDR3 sequence is 17 residues long. The CDR3 loop is CSVTAALVLSSTDTQYF. CDR3 DNA: TGCAGCGTTACCGCCGCACTAGTACTGTCTAGCACAGATACGCAGTATTTT.

The J gene is TRBJ2-1, the V gene TRBV24-1, with TRBD2 as a possible D gene (6 bases). This CDR3 has 16 residues. Trimming shortened V by 9 bases and J by 0 bases, and 17 bases separated the two germline ends. Per the germline V gene, CDR1 is KGHDR and CDR2 is SFDVKD. DNA of the CDR3: TGTGCCACCTCGCCGTCGGGTAGCGGCTCCTACAATGAGCAGTTCTTC. As protein: CATSPSGSGSYNEQFF.

This clonotype has more than one count but fewer than ten. The chain recombines TRBV29-1 with TRBJ2-7; TRBD1 might be the D (6 bases). The V end was cut by 3 bases, the J end by 3 bases, with 18 bases between. This CDR3 has 15 amino acids. Per germline, CDR1 SQVTM and CDR2 ANQGSEA. This CDR3 is CSVEGPRGQHYEQYF. CDR3 bases: TGCAGCGTTGAGGGGCCTCGGGGACAACACTACGAGCAGTACTTC.

This clonotype has only one observation. An end of the junction differs from the germline gene, which may be a read error. The chain combines TRBV14 with TRBJ2-2, with TRBD2 as a possible D gene (5 bases). The CDR3 runs to 16 residues. Germline V gene sequence: CDR1 SGHDN, CDR2 FVKESK. CDR3 protein: CASNQDAGRITGELFF. The CDR3 coding sequence is TGTGCCAGCAACCAAGATGCGGGTCGAATAACCGGGGAGCTGTTTTTT.

The chain joins TRBV30 to TRBJ2-6, with D uncertain. The CDR3 contains 12 residues. CDR1 and CDR2 from the germline V gene are GTSNPN and SVGIG (reference sequence). V lost 5 bases and J lost 4, with 6 bases in between. The CDR3 reads CAWAPGANVLTF. CDR3 nucleotides: TGTGCCTGGGCTCCAGGGGCCAACGTCCTGACTTTC. The complete variable domain, with remaining parts taken from reference TRBV30 and TRBJ2-6, reads SQTIHQWPATLVQPVGSPLSLECTVEGTSNPNLYWYRQAAGRGLQLLFYSVGIGQISSEVPQNLSASRPQDRQFILSSKKLLLSDSGFYLCAWAPGANVLTFGAGSRLTVL.

The CDR3 DNA reads TGCAGTGCTAGCCCCGTTATTAGCGGGAGGCACCCCTACGAGCAGTACTTC. Translated, it gives CSASPVISGRHPYEQYF. The chain couples TRBV20-1 to TRBJ2-7; 10 bases align to TRBD2. With V trimmed by 3 bases and J by 2 bases, 13 bases remained unmatched. CDR3 length: 17 amino acids. Germline CDR1 reads DFQATT; CDR2 reads SNEGSKA (reference sequence).

This chain connects TRBV2 to TRBJ2-5, with 9 positions matching TRBD2. The CDR3 runs 15 residues. The germline gives CDR1 SNHLY, CDR2 FYNNEI. Trimming removed 4 bases from V and 2 bases from J; junction bases left unmatched: 5. The CDR3 spells CASSARTSAQETQYF. Written as DNA, the CDR3 is TGTGCCAGCAGTGCGAGGACTAGCGCACAAGAGACCCAGTACTTC.

This chain joins TRBV18 and TRBJ2-5; D is undetermined. There are 14 residues in the CDR3. V was clipped by 6 bases and J by 2 bases, with 13 bases between them. CDR1 and CDR2 (germline): KGHSH, LQKENI. Here the CDR3 reads CASSPTGQQETQYF. The CDR3 region has the DNA TGTGCCAGCTCCCCTACGGGCCAGCAAGAGACCCAGTACTTC.

The chain couples TRBV7-8 to TRBJ2-3; D remains unclear. CDR1 and CDR2 from the germline V gene are SGHVS and FQNEAQ. The CDR3 is 15 residues long. Trimming took 5 bases from V and 3 from J, leaving 15 bases between them. CDR3: CASSLTRTSTDTQYF. CDR3 nucleotide sequence: TGTGCCAGCAGCCTCACACGGACCTCGACAGATACGCAGTATTTT.

This chain joins TRBV6-1 and TRBJ2-1; TRBD1 or TRBD2 may be the D gene (7 bases each). Germline CDR1 is MNHNS and CDR2 is SASEGT. The CDR3 spans 14 residues. V was trimmed by 4 bases and J by 7 bases, leaving 14 bases between them. This CDR3 is CASSGAGGGNEQFF. The CDR3, as DNA: TGTGCCAGCAGTGGGGCAGGGGGAGGGAATGAGCAGTTCTTC.

A few counts support this clonotype. This chain joins TRBV4-1 and TRBJ2-1; weak D call: TRBD2 (7 bases). This CDR3 has 16 residues. Trimming took off 1 base at V and 9 bases at J, with 19 bases between the two ends. The germline V gene has CDR1 MGHRA and CDR2 YSYEKL. The CDR3 nucleotides are TGCGCCAGCAGCCAAGGGGACCGGGACGGGGGGCTTGAGCAGTTCTTC. It is translated as CASSQGDRDGGLEQFF.

The chain couples TRBV29-1 to TRBJ2-4; D gene ambiguous. The end of the DNA is better explained by TRBJ2-5, so the J call may be wrong. The CDR3 spans 14 residues. Germline CDR1 and CDR2: SQVTM and ANQGSEA. CDR3 residues: CSVEGTVQQETQYF. CDR3 in DNA: TGCAGCGTTGAAGGAACGGTCCAACAAGAGACCCAGTACTTC.

The chain uses TRBV15 and TRBJ2-5, with D possibly being TRBD2 (5 bases). CDR3 length: 13 residues. The germline V gene encodes CDR1 LNHNV and CDR2 YYDKDF (reference sequence). Trimming stripped 5 bases from V and 4 bases from J, with 11 bases between. As DNA, the CDR3 is TGTGCCACCAGCTCAGAGGGTGGAGAGACCCAGTACTTC. Its translation: CATSSEGGETQYF.

V usage is TRBV12-3 or TRBV12-4 and J usage is TRBJ1-6; D remains unclear. The V and J ends lost 3 bases and 5 bases respectively, with 11 bases between them. CDR3 length: 15 amino acids. The DNA of the CDR3 is TGTGCCAGCAGTTTGCGGAGCTTAGATAATTCACCCCTCCACTTT. Its translation is CASSLRSLDNSPLHF.

The chain is built from TRBV27 and TRBJ2-3, with unresolved D. Between the trimmed V and J ends, which lost 2 bases and 2 bases, there was a span of 8 bases. The CDR3 has 14 amino acids. CDR1 and CDR2 (germline): MNHEY, SMNVEV (reference sequence). The chain's CDR3 is CASSLNAVTDTQYF. The CDR3 nucleotides are TGTGCCAGCAGTTTAAATGCAGTCACAGATACGCAGTATTTT.

This clonotype has a handful of counts. This rearrangement joins TRBV25-1 to TRBJ2-3; no reliable D call. Trimming removed 2 bases from V and 4 bases from J, with 10 bases in between. CDR1 is MGHDK, CDR2 SYGVNS, per germline. The CDR3 is 14 amino acids. The DNA for the CDR3 is TGTGCCAGCAGTGAACGAGTTTTCCCAGATACGCAGTATTTT. It codes for CASSERVFPDTQYF.

V usage is TRBV6-1 and J usage is TRBJ1-4; a weak D match, TRBD1 (5 bases). The CDR3 extends over 14 amino acids. The V end lost 7 bases, the J end lost 6 bases, and 15 bases lay between the germline ends. The germline gives CDR1 MNHNS, CDR2 SASEGT. The CDR3, as DNA: TGTGCCAGCACTGGCGGGGGGTACTATGAAAAACTGTTTTTT. It specifies CASTGGGYYEKLFF.

This chain connects TRBV9 to TRBJ1-1, with 8 bases that match TRBD1. The ends lost 0 bases at V and 4 bases at J; junction bases unmatched: 8. Germline V lookup: CDR1 SGDLS, CDR2 YYNGEE. The CDR3 is 16 residues long. CDR3 bases: TGTGCCAGCAGCGTAGACCCGAGAGGACAGGGCACTGAAGCTTTCTTT. This codes for CASSVDPRGQGTEAFF.

The sample holds one count of this clonotype. This rearrangement joins TRBV6-2 or TRBV6-3 to TRBJ2-2, with 8 bases that match TRBD2. With 6 bases clipped from V and 8 bases from J, the junction kept 5 bases outside the gene matches. Germline V lookup: CDR1 MNHEY, CDR2 SVGEGT. The CDR3 is 13 amino acids. This chain's CDR3 is CASRDTSGGELFF. The CDR3, as DNA: TGTGCCAGCAGAGACACTAGCGGAGGGGAGCTGTTTTTT.

The CDR3 here is CSVKVSDGTEAFF. The CDR3 nucleotides are TGCAGCGTTAAGGTTTCAGACGGCACTGAAGCTTTCTTT. V usage is TRBV29-1 and J usage is TRBJ1-1; D ambiguous. With 5 bases removed from V and 4 bases from J, the gap between germline ends came to 14 bases. Germline lookup yields CDR1 SQVTM and CDR2 ANQGSEA. The CDR3 sequence is 13 residues long.